Shown below are 5 T cell receptor beta chains from a single sample sequenced in a study of T-cell reconstitution after alpha-beta-depleted transplantation in children. Unique molecular identifiers were used to barcode this TCRbeta library. TCRdb analysed the PCR reads with MiXCR anew, one entry per CDR3 protein. The data contain 360,000 or so distinct CDR3 sequences, 20% of them singletons. The sequencing here drew on PBMCs from the stem cell graft donor, taken from the stem cell graft. These receptors were collected from a human donor who donated a stem cell graft to a child with acute myeloid leukemia.

Only a few counts were recorded for this clonotype. The chain has TRBV24-1 and TRBJ2-7, with TRBD1 identical over 10 bases. This CDR3 region has 15 residues. Germline V gives CDR1 KGHDR, CDR2 SFDVKD. V gave up 3 bases and J gave up 3 bases; unmatched junction bases: 4. CDR3 bases: TGTGCCACCAGTGATCACGGGACAGGGGACTACGAGCAGTACTTC. Translating gives CATSDHGTGDYEQYF.

A remark on this clonotype: A much larger clone lies a single base off, so this may be a read error. The chain uses TRBV20-1 and TRBJ2-7; D is uncertain. V dropped 3 bases and J dropped 4 bases, with 10 bases sitting between them. The CDR3 loop spans 12 amino acids. CDR1 and CDR2 from the germline V gene are DFQATT and SNEGSKA (reference sequence). CDR3 nucleotides: TGCAGTGCTAGTTCTGGGGTATACGAGCAGTACTTC. It is translated as CSASSGVYEQYF.

This clonotype was seen repeatedly, ten times or more. The chain joins TRBV10-3 to TRBJ2-7; 15 bases map to TRBD2. V gave up 2 bases and J gave up 5 bases; unmatched junction bases: 4. The CDR3 consists of 16 residues. Germline-derived CDR1 and CDR2 are ENHRY and SYGVKD. CDR3 loop: CAISEGGLAGGDEQYF. CDR3 bases: TGTGCCATCAGTGAGGGAGGACTAGCGGGAGGGGACGAGCAGTACTTC.

The chain combines TRBV5-1 with TRBJ2-6; a weak D match, TRBD1 (6 bases). Germline CDR1 reads SGHRS; CDR2 reads YFSETQ. The CDR3 extends over 18 amino acids. The V gene lost 4 bases and the J gene lost 1 base, with 18 bases spanning the gap. This chain's CDR3 is CASSLPDRQRSGANVLTF. The DNA of the CDR3 is TGCGCCAGCAGCCTTCCGGACAGACAAAGATCTGGGGCCAACGTCCTGACTTTC.

This clonotype has more than one count but fewer than ten. The rearrangement uses TRBV29-1 and TRBJ2-7; 8 nucleotides align to TRBD2. This CDR3 has 13 residues. CDR1 and CDR2 (germline): SQVTM, ANQGSEA. V lost 7 bases and J lost 1; bases outside the gene matches: 6. The DNA for the CDR3 is TGCAGCGAAGGGACTAGGAGTTCCTACGAGCAGTACTTC. It is translated as CSEGTRSSYEQYF.